This T cell receptor (beta chain) is drawn from a study of blood T cell repertoires in COVID-19. Some clones are missing from TCRdb's copy, which holds only in-frame ones; the method was immunoSEQ multiplex PCR. The sample yields about 230,000 clones, approximately 88% seen once. This CDR3 region has 15 residues. V trimming: 3 bases; J trimming: 6 bases; junction bases outside the gene matches: 8. Looked up from germline, CDR1 is SGHRS and CDR2 is YFSETQ. The chain joins TRBV5-1 to TRBJ2-1, with 8 bases fitting TRBD1. Material: PBMCs or T cells enriched from blood (not recorded which). The clonotype originates from a woman between 40 and 50 years old with acute COVID-19. The CDR3 loop is CASSSLVGQGNEQFF. CDR3 DNA: TGCGCCAGCAGCTCCTTAGTCGGACAGGGCAATGAGCAGTTCTTC.